This T cell receptor (beta chain) is from a study of blood T cell repertoires in COVID-19. On the study more broadly: The cDNA or gDNA used as material had been derived from T cells, B-cell-depleted T cells, or PBMCs.

The method was immunoSEQ multiplex PCR; TCRdb's version includes in-frame clones alone and lacks a portion of them. This repertoire shows some 90,000 clones, approximately 89% found once; its top ten account for around 2.1%. The CDR3 totals 14 residues. J lost 4 bases, V lost 4 bases, and 5 bases had no gene match. CDR1 is SEHNR and CDR2 is FQNEAQ in the germline V gene (reference sequence). The sequence was collected from a man in his fifties or sixties with acute or convalescent COVID-19. The sample comprised peripheral blood. The rearrangement uses TRBV7-9 and TRBJ2-5; 8 positions match TRBD1. CDR3 bases: TGTGCCAGCAGCTGGAGAACAGGGGGAGAGACCCAGTACTTC. Its translation is CASSWRTGGETQYF.